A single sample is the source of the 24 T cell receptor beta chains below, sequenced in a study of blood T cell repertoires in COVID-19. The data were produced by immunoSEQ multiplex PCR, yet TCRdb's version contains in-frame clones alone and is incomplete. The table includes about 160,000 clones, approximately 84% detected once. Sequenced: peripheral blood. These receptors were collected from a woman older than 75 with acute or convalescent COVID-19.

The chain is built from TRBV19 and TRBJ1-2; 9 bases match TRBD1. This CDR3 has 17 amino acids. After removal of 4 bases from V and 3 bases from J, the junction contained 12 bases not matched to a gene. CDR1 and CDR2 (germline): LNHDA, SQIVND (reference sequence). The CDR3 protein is CASSRGQGPKGDYGYTF. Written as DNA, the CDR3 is TGTGCCAGTAGTAGAGGACAGGGGCCGAAGGGGGACTATGGCTACACCTTC.

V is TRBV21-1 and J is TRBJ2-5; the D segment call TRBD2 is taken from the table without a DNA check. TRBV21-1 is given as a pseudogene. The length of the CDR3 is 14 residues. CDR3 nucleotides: TGTGCCAGCAGCAAAGGCGGGGCGCGGGAGACCCAGTACTTC. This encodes CASSKGGARETQYF.

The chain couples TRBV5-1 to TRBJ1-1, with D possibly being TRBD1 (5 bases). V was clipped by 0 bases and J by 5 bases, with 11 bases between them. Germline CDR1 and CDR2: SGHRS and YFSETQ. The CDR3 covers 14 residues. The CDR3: CASSLGTSYTEAFF. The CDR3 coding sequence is TGCGCCAGCAGCTTGGGGACAAGCTATACTGAAGCTTTCTTT.

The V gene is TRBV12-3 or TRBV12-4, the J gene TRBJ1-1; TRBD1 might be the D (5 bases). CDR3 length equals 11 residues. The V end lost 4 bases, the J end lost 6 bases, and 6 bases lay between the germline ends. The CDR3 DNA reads TGTGCCAGCAGTTACAGGTCTGAAGCTTTCTTT. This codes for CASSYRSEAFF.

The CDR3 bases are TGTGCCAGCAGGGGACAGGGTGGGGATGAAAAACTGTTTTTT. Protein sequence: CASRGQGGDEKLFF. V gene TRBV6-6 combines with J gene TRBJ1-4, with 9 bases fitting TRBD1. The V segment lost 6 bases and the J segment 6 bases; nucleotides outside the gene matches: 5. Germline assignment: CDR1 MNHNY and CDR2 SVGAGI (reference sequence). The CDR3 loop spans 14 amino acids.

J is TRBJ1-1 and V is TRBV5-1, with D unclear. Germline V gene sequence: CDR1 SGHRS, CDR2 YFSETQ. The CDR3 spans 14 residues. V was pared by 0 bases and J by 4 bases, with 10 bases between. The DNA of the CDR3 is TGCGCCAGCAGCTTGGTACCCGGGAGCACTGAAGCTTTCTTT. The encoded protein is CASSLVPGSTEAFF.

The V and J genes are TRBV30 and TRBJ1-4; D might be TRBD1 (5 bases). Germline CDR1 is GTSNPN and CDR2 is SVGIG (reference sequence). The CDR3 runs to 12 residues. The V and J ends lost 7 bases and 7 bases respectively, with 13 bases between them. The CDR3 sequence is CALGRAGEKLFF. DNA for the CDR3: TGTGCCTTGGGACGGGCGGGTGAAAAACTGTTTTTT.

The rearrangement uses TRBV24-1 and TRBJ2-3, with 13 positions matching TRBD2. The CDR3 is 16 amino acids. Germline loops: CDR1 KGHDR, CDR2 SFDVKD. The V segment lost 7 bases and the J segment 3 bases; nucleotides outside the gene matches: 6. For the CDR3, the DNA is TGTGCCACCAGCCGTGGACTAGCGGGAGCTACAGATACGCAGTATTTT. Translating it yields CATSRGLAGATDTQYF.

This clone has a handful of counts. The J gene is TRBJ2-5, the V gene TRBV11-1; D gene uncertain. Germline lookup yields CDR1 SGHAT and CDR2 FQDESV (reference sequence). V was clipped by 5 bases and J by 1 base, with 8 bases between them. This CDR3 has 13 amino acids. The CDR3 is CASSVSLQETQYF. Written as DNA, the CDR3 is TGTGCCAGCAGCGTTAGCCTCCAAGAGACCCAGTACTTC.

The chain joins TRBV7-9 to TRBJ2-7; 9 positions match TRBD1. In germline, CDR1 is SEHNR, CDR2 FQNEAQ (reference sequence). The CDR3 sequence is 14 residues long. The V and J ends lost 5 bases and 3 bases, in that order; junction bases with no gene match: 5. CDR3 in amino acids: CASSPGQGIYEQYF. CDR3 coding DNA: TGTGCCAGCAGCCCAGGACAGGGGATCTACGAGCAGTACTTC.

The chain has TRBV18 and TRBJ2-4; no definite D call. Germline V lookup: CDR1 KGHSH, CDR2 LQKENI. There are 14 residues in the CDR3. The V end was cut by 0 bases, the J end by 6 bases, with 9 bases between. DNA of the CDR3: TGTGCCAGCTCACCACCGTGGTCCAGAAACATTCAGTACTTC. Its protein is CASSPPWSRNIQYF.

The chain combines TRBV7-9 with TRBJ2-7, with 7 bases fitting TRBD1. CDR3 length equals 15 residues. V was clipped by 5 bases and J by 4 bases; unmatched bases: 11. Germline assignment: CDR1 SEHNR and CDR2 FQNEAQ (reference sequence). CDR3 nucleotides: TGTGCCAGCAGCCCGGGGCGAGCCAGGGGGTACGAGCAGTACTTC. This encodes CASSPGRARGYEQYF.

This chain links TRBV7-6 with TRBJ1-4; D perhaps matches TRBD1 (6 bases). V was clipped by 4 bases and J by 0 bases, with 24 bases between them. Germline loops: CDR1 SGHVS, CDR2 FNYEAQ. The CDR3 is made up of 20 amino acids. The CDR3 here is CASSSSPMRQAATTNEKLFF. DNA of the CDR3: TGTGCCAGCAGCTCCTCCCCCATGAGACAGGCAGCCACAACTAATGAAAAACTGTTTTTT.

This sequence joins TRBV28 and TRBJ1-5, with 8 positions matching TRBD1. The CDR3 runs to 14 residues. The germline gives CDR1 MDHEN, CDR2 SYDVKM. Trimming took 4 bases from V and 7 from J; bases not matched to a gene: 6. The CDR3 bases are TGTGCCAGCAGTTCCACAGGGGGAAAACAGCCCCAGCATTTT. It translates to CASSSTGGKQPQHF.

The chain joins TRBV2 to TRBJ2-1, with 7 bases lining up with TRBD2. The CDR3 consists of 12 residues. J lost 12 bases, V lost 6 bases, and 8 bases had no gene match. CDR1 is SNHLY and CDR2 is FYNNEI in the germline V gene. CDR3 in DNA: TGTGCCAGCAGGGGGGAGGGTCAGGGGCAGTTCTTC. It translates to CASRGEGQGQFF.

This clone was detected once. The CDR3 nucleotides are TGTGCCAGCAGGCTACAGGGAATAGGGTACACTGAAGCTTTCTTT. The encoded protein is CASRLQGIGYTEAFF. The chain links TRBV28 to TRBJ1-1, with D perhaps matching TRBD1 (6 bases). The CDR3 length is 15 residues. The V gene's germline CDR1 is MDHEN and CDR2 SYDVKM. The V end was cut by 6 bases, the J end by 3 bases, with 17 bases between.

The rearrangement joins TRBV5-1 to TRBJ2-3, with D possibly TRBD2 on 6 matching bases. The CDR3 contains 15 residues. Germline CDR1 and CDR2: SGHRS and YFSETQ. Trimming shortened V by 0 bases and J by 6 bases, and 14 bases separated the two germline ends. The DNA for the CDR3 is TGCGCCAGCAGCTTGGATGCGGGGCCGTGGGATACGCAGTATTTT. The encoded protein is CASSLDAGPWDTQYF.

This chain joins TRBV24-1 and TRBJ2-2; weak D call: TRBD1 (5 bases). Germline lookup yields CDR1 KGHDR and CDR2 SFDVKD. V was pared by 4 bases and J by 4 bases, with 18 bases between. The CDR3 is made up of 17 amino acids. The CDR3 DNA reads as TGTGCCACCAGTGAACTTGTGGGGCTGGCCGGCACCGGGGAGCTGTTTTTT. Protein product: CATSELVGLAGTGELFF.

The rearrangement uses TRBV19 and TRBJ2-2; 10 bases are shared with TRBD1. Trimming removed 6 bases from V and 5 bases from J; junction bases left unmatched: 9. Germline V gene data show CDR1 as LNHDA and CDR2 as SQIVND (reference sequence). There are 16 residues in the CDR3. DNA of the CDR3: TGTGCCAGTAGCCCCCCCGGGACAGGGGTAACCGGGGAGCTGTTTTTT. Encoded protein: CASSPPGTGVTGELFF.

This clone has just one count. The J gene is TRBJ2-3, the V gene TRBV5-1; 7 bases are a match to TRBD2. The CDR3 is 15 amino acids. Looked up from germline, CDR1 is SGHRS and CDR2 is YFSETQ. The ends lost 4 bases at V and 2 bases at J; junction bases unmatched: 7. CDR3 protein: CASSLGGSSTDTQYF. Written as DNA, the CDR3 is TGCGCCAGCAGCCTGGGAGGGTCCTCCACAGATACGCAGTATTTT.

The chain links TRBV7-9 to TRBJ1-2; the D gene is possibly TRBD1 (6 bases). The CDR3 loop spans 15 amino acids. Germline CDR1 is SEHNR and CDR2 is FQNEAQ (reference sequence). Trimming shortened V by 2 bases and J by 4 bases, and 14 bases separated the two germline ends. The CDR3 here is CASSLNQGSGYGYTF. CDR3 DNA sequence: TGTGCCAGCAGCTTAAACCAGGGGTCGGGCTATGGCTACACCTTC.

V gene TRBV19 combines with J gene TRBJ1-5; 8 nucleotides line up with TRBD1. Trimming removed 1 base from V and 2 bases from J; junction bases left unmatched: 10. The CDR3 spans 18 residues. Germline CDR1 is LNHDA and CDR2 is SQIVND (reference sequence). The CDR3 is CASSIGNAGGRGNQPQHF. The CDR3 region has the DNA TGTGCCAGTAGTATAGGTAACGCAGGGGGCCGGGGCAATCAGCCCCAGCATTTT. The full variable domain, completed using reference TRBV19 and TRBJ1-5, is DGGITQSPKYLFRKEGQNVTLSCEQNLNHDAMYWYRQDPGQGLRLIYYSQIVNDFQKGDIAEGYSVSREKKESFPLTVTSAQKNPTAFYLCASSIGNAGGRGNQPQHFGDGTRLSIL.

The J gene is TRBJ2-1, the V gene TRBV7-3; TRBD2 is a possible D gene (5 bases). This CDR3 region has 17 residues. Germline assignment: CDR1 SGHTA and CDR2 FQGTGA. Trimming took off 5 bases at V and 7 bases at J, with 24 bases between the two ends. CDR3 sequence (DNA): TGTGCCAGCAGCCTAATGTCAACGACGGCGCCGGGAAATGAGCAGTTCTTC. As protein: CASSLMSTTAPGNEQFF.

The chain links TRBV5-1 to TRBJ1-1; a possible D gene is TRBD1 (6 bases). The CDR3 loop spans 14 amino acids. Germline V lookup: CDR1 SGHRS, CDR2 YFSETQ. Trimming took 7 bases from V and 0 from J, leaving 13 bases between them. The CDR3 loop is CASARQALNTEAFF. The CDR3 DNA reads TGCGCCAGCGCAAGACAGGCCTTGAACACTGAAGCTTTCTTT.